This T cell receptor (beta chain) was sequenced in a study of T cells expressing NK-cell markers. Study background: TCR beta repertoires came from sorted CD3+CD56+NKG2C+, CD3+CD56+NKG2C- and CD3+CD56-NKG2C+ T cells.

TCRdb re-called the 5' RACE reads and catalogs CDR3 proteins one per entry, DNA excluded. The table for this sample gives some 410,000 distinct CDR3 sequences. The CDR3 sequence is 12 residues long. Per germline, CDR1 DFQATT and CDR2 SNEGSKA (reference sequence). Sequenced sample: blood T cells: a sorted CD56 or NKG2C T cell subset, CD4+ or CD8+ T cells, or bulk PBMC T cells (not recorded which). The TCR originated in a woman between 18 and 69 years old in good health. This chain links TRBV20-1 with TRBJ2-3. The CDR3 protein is CSASRIGDTQYF.